This passage covers 19 T cell receptor beta chains from one sample sequenced in a study of beta chain features in type 1 diabetes. TCRB transcripts that were expressed got sequenced, as all of the isolated RNA had been reverse transcribed. The protocol was immunoSEQ multiplex PCR, while the TCRdb copy is restricted to in-frame clones and leaves out a portion. The sample carries roughly 350,000 clones, about 10% recorded once. Sequenced input: naive CD4+ T cells from blood. These receptors were collected from a woman between 25 and 40 years old in good health.

This clone has only a few counts. The chain has TRBV7-9 and TRBJ2-1; TRBD2 aligns across 8 bases. CDR1 and CDR2 (germline): SEHNR, FQNEAQ (reference sequence). The CDR3 covers 16 residues. The V segment lost 5 bases and the J segment 4 bases; nucleotides outside the gene matches: 10. The CDR3 DNA is TGTGCCAGCAGCCAGGACGGCGGGAGGAGGTACAATGAGCAGTTCTTC. Translating gives CASSQDGGRRYNEQFF.

V is TRBV5-1 and J is TRBJ2-1; 16 positions agree with TRBD2. The trim removed 4 bases at V and 5 bases at J, leaving 3 bases unmatched. CDR1 SGHRS and CDR2 YFSETQ come from the germline V gene. The CDR3 covers 16 residues. The CDR3 nucleotides read TGCGCCAGCAGCCCGGGACTAGCGGGAGGGCACAATGAGCAGTTCTTC. It is translated as CASSPGLAGGHNEQFF.

This clone was found a few times. This chain joins TRBV10-3 and TRBJ2-5, with D maybe TRBD2 (5 bases). Deletions cut 5 bases from V and 2 bases from J, with 9 bases between. The germline V gene encodes CDR1 ENHRY and CDR2 SYGVKD. This CDR3 has 13 amino acids. The CDR3 sequence is CAISFGVQETQYF. The CDR3 DNA sequence: TGTGCCATCAGTTTCGGGGTTCAAGAGACCCAGTACTTC.

This clone has more than one count but fewer than ten. V usage is TRBV18 and J usage is TRBJ2-7; 8 bases fit TRBD1. Unmatched junction bases numbered 10, after V lost 6 bases and J lost 0 bases. This CDR3 has 16 amino acids. The germline gives CDR1 KGHSH, CDR2 LQKENI. CDR3 residues: CASSPVTGASSYEQYF. In nucleotides, the CDR3 is TGTGCCAGCTCGCCCGTGACAGGGGCAAGCTCCTACGAGCAGTACTTC.

This clone appeared a few times. V usage is TRBV11-2 and J usage is TRBJ2-2; D possibly corresponds to TRBD2 (5 bases). Per the germline V gene, CDR1 is SGHAT and CDR2 is FQNNGV. The CDR3 is 13 amino acids. Between the trimmed V and J ends, which lost 5 bases and 5 bases, there was a span of 9 bases. Written as DNA, the CDR3 is TGTGCCAGCAGCCCTAGAGGGACCGGGGAGCTGTTTTTT. Amino acid sequence: CASSPRGTGELFF.

This clone was detected a few times. V gene TRBV7-2 combines with J gene TRBJ2-7; 10 positions agree with TRBD2. Germline trimming cut 2 bases from V and 1 base from J; bases unmatched to any gene: 2. Per germline, CDR1 SGHTA and CDR2 FQGNSA. The CDR3 loop spans 15 amino acids. The CDR3 bases are TGTGCCAGCAGCTTACTGGGACTAGCGTCCTACGAGCAGTACTTC. Protein sequence: CASSLLGLASYEQYF.

The chain carries TRBV21-1 and TRBJ2-3; the table's D call of TRBD1 was not tested on the DNA. TRBV21-1 is a pseudogene. The CDR3 sequence is 15 residues long. The chain's CDR3 is CASSPTGGGLDTQYF. CDR3 bases: TGTGCCAGCAGTCCGACAGGGGGCGGGTTAGATACGCAGTATTTT.

This chain uses TRBV7-9 with TRBJ2-7; 10 bases fit TRBD2. V lost 3 bases to trimming and J lost 0 bases; unmatched junction nucleotides: 2. The germline V gene has CDR1 SEHNR and CDR2 FQNEAQ (reference sequence). CDR3 length: 15 residues. The CDR3 DNA sequence: TGTGCCAGCAGCTTCGGACTAGCGGCCTCCTACGAGCAGTACTTC. Residues: CASSFGLAASYEQYF.

This clone was seen once. The rearrangement uses TRBV7-2 and TRBJ2-2, with 13 bases matching TRBD2. This CDR3 spans 16 amino acids. V shed 4 bases, J shed 8 bases, and the junction held 7 bases outside the gene matches. Germline assignment: CDR1 SGHTA and CDR2 FQGNSA. For the CDR3, the DNA is TGTGCCAGCAGCTCCCGACTAGCGGGAGGTTTGGGGGAGCTGTTTTTT. Protein product: CASSSRLAGGLGELFF.

This chain uses TRBV30 with TRBJ2-7, with a weak D call TRBD1 (6 bases). The germline gives CDR1 GTSNPN, CDR2 SVGIG (reference sequence). Trimming left V 2 bases short and J 2 bases short, with 10 bases between. CDR3 size: 13 residues. The CDR3 protein is CAWSTGQTYEQYF. In DNA, the CDR3 is TGTGCCTGGAGTACTGGACAGACCTACGAGCAGTACTTC.

The rearrangement links TRBV19 to TRBJ1-5; a possible D gene is TRBD1 (6 bases). The germline V and J ends were trimmed by 1 base and 0 bases, with 10 bases remaining between them. Per germline, CDR1 LNHDA and CDR2 SQIVND (reference sequence). This CDR3 is built from 16 residues. CDR3 nucleotide sequence: TGTGCCAGTAGTATAGTTGGGACAAATAGCAATCAGCCCCAGCATTTT. Protein sequence: CASSIVGTNSNQPQHF.

This chain joins TRBV4-3 and TRBJ1-4; perhaps TRBD1 as D (6 bases). V lost 0 bases, J lost 3 bases, and 11 bases lay in between. The germline CDR1 and CDR2 sequences are LGHNA and YSLEER. This CDR3 is 16 amino acids long. As DNA, the CDR3 is TGCGCCAGCAGCCAAGATCCGGACAGATCTAATGAAAAACTGTTTTTT. This gives the protein CASSQDPDRSNEKLFF.

The chain recombines TRBV4-1 with TRBJ1-2; D gene unclear. The CDR3 contains 12 residues. Germline V lookup: CDR1 MGHRA, CDR2 YSYEKL. Trimming stripped 6 bases from V and 1 base from J, with 6 bases between. CDR3: CASSGVNYGYTF. CDR3 nucleotides: TGCGCCAGCAGTGGAGTTAACTATGGCTACACCTTC.

V is TRBV29-1 and J is TRBJ2-7, with TRBD2 as a possible D gene (5 bases). The CDR3 is 13 amino acids. The germline gives CDR1 SQVTM, CDR2 ANQGSEA. Trimming took 3 bases from V and 1 from J, leaving 10 bases between them. This chain's CDR3 is CSVDRIASYEQYF. Written as DNA, the CDR3 is TGCAGCGTTGATCGGATAGCGTCCTACGAGCAGTACTTC.

The chain is built from TRBV28 and TRBJ2-7; 8 nucleotides match TRBD1. The CDR3 has 14 residues. Germline V gives CDR1 MDHEN, CDR2 SYDVKM. The junction had 5 bases not matched to a gene; V was cut back by 4 bases and J by 3 bases. The CDR3 DNA follows: TGTGCCAGCAGTTCAACAGGGGGAGGCTACGAGCAGTACTTC. It encodes CASSSTGGGYEQYF.

The rearrangement joins TRBV2 to TRBJ2-7, with 7 bases identical to TRBD2. Per germline, CDR1 SNHLY and CDR2 FYNNEI. The CDR3 is made up of 15 amino acids. J was trimmed by 2 bases and V by 6 bases; bases with no gene match: 10. The CDR3 nucleotides are TGTGCCAGCAGATCAGAGGGAGGGTCTACCTACGAGCAGTACTTC. Its translation is CASRSEGGSTYEQYF.

The chain employs TRBV28 and TRBJ2-5, with 8 positions matching TRBD2. This CDR3 has 17 amino acids. Per germline, CDR1 MDHEN and CDR2 SYDVKM. The trim removed 0 bases at V and 2 bases at J, leaving 8 bases unmatched. The CDR3 DNA reads as TGTGCCAGCAGTTTATGGGATAGCGGGATCTTACAAGAGACCCAGTACTTC. Its protein is CASSLWDSGILQETQYF.

The V call is TRBV19, the J call TRBJ1-1; TRBD1 might be the D (5 bases). Germline CDR1 and CDR2: LNHDA and SQIVND (reference sequence). V was shortened by 5 bases and J by 5 bases, with 15 bases between the two germline ends. This CDR3 spans 14 amino acids. CDR3 loop: CASSLSGERTEAFF. The DNA of the CDR3 is TGTGCCAGTAGTCTATCGGGGGAGAGGACTGAAGCTTTCTTT.

In its sample, this clone was seen a few times. V gene TRBV5-1 combines with J gene TRBJ2-6; D unclear. This CDR3 is built from 16 residues. V was trimmed by 0 bases and J by 0 bases, leaving 7 bases between them. CDR1 is SGHRS and CDR2 is YFSETQ in the germline V gene. The DNA for the CDR3 is TGCGCCAGCAGCTTGGCACAGTTCTCTGGGGCCAACGTCCTGACTTTC. It translates to CASSLAQFSGANVLTF.